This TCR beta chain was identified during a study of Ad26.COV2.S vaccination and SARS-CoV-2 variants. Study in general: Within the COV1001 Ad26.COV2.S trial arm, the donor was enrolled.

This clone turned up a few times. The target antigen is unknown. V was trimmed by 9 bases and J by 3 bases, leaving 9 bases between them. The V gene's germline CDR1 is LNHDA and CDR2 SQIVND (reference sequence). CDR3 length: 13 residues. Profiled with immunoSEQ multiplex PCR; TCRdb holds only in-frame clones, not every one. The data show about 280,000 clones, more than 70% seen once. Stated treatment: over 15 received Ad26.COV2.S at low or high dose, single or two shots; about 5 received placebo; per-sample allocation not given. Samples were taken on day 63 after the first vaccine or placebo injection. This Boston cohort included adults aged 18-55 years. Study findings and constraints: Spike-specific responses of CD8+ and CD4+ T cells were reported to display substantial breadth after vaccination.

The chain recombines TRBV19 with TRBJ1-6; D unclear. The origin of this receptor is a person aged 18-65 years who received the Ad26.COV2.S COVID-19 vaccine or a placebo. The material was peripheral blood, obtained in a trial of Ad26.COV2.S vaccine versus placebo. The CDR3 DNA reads TGTGCCAGCGCCGCATTCTATAATTCACCCCTCCACTTT. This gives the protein CASAAFYNSPLHF.